The 6 T cell receptor beta chains reported below all come from one sample, sequenced in a study of blood T cells in healthy people across ages. A J-beta primer mix and a sample-barcoded 5' primer were used in a second PCR of about 6 to 12 cycles. TCRdb reanalysed the 5' RACE reads using MiXCR and keeps one entry per CDR3 protein. The sample gives 800,000 or so distinct CDR3 sequences, 20% to 25% of which show up once; 3.7% is in the top ten. This same sample was also taken into another study, of T cells of mothers and their children.

The sequenced sample consisted of blood. The receptors come from a boy aged 10-17 years in good health.

This clonotype turned up a few times. The chain couples TRBV7-9 to TRBJ2-5; D may be TRBD1 or TRBD2 (6 bases each). This CDR3 is 15 amino acids long. Trimming removed 5 bases from V and 0 bases from J, with 13 bases in between. Germline V CDR1 and CDR2: SEHNR, FQNEAQ (reference sequence). CDR3 nucleotides: TGTGCCAGCAGCCGCTGGGGGGCGGACCAAGAGACCCAGTACTTC. It specifies CASSRWGADQETQYF.

This chain connects TRBV9 to TRBJ1-2; no firm D call. From germline, CDR1 is SGDLS and CDR2 YYNGEE. This CDR3 region has 14 residues. The germline V and J ends were trimmed by 3 bases and 8 bases, with 17 bases remaining between them. This chain's CDR3 is CASSGSGSAVGYTF. CDR3 DNA sequence: TGTGCCAGCAGCGGGAGCGGGTCCGCGGTGGGCTACACCTTC.

This clonotype was seen more than once but under ten times. The chain combines TRBV20-1 with TRBJ2-1; TRBD2 agrees at 9 bases. CDR3 length equals 16 residues. CDR1 and CDR2 (germline): DFQATT, SNEGSKA (reference sequence). J lost 9 bases, V lost 3 bases, and 15 bases had no gene match. CDR3 in DNA: TGCAGTGCTAGCCCACGTGATAGCGGGAGTTCCAGTGAGCAGTTCTTC. Its translation is CSASPRDSGSSSEQFF.

V is TRBV4-1 and J is TRBJ1-2; D call uncertain. The CDR3 is 12 residues long. The V gene lost 1 base and the J gene lost 6 bases, with 6 bases spanning the gap. The V gene's germline CDR1 is MGHRA and CDR2 YSYEKL. CDR3 nucleotide sequence: TGCGCCAGCAGCCAAGGCCGCAATGGCTACACCTTC. This gives the protein CASSQGRNGYTF.

This clonotype was counted between two and nine times. The rearrangement joins TRBV4-3 to TRBJ1-2; D is possibly TRBD1 (5 bases). The CDR3 is 15 residues long. Per germline, CDR1 LGHNA and CDR2 YSLEER. Between the trimmed V and J ends, which lost 0 bases and 1 base, there was a span of 9 bases. The CDR3 region is CASSQDLQGNYGYTF. CDR3 DNA sequence: TGCGCCAGCAGCCAAGATCTTCAGGGTAACTATGGCTACACCTTC.

The gene calls are TRBV7-2 and TRBJ2-7; TRBD2 agrees at 12 bases. This CDR3 is built from 15 residues. CDR1 is SGHTA and CDR2 is FQGNSA in the germline V gene. The trim removed 5 bases at V and 3 bases at J, leaving 5 bases unmatched. The CDR3 DNA reads as TGTGCCAGCAGCCTTAGGACTAGCGGGATCTACGAGCAGTACTTC. It is translated as CASSLRTSGIYEQYF.